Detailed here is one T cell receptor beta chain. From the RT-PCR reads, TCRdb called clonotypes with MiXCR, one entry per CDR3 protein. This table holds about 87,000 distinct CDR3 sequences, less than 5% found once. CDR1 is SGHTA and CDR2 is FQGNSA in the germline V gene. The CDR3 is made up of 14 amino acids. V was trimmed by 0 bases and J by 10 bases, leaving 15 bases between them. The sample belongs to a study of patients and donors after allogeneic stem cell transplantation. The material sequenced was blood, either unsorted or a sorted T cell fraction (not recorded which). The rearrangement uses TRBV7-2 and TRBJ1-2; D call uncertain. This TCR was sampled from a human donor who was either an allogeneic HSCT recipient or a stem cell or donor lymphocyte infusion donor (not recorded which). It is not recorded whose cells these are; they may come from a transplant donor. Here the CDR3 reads CASSLALVPRIYTF. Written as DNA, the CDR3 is TGTGCCAGCAGCTTAGCGCTAGTCCCCCGGATCTACACCTTC.